The following is a T cell receptor (beta chain) sequence with its context. Its antigen is undetermined. This entry comes from a study of CD8 T cells in ankylosing spondylitis. From germline, CDR1 is SQVTM and CDR2 ANQGSEA. V was trimmed by 3 bases and J by 4 bases, leaving 19 bases between them. There are 15 residues in the CDR3. Libraries for TCR beta were made by quantitative 5'-RACE with molecular barcodes. TCRdb recomputed calls from the 5' RACE reads with MiXCR, one row per CDR3 protein. Here the sample spans 250,000 to 300,000 distinct CDR3 sequences, around 20% being singletons. The study, taken as a whole, reports: Disease-linked clones were found to be CD8+ and relatively rare in peripheral blood. Reports of some motif variants in reactive arthritis synovial fluid and blood predate this one. What appeared characteristic of ankylosing spondylitis blood was a TCR beta motif of several highly homologous variants.

V and J are TRBV29-1 and TRBJ2-7, with D tentatively TRBD1 (6 bases). The sequence was collected from a male donor with ankylosing spondylitis or in good health (not recorded which). Specimen: blood, either unsorted or a sorted T cell fraction (not recorded which). The DNA of the CDR3 is TGCAGCGTTGACCTTTACAGGGTCCAGGTTTACGAGCAGTACGTC. Translating gives CSVDLYRVQVYEQYV.